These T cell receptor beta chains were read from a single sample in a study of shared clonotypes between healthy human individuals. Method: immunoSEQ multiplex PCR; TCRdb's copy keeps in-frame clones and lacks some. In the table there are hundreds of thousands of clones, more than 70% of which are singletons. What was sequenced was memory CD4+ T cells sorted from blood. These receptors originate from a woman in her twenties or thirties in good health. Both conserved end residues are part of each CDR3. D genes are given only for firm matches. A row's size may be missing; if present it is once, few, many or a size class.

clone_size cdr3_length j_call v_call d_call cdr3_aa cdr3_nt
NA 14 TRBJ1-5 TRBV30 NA CACGLPPINQPQHF TGTGCCTGCGGATTGCCACCCATCAATCAGCCCCAGCATTTT
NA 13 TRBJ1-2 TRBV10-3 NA CAISSEEGYGYTF TGTGCCATCAGCTCGGAAGAAGGCTATGGCTACACCTTC
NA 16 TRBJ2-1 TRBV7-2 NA CASRRSPGPRGNEQFF TGTGCCAGCAGACGCTCCCCGGGGCCCCGGGGGAATGAGCAGTTCTTC
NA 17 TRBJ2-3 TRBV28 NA CASSSLGGSEYTDTQYF TGTGCCAGCAGTTCCTTGGGGGGAAGTGAGTACACAGATACGCAGTATTTT
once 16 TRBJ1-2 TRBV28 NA CASSLYRRRSASGYTF TGTGCCAGCAGTTTATATCGGCGGAGATCCGCTAGTGGCTACACCTTC
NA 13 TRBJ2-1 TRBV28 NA CASSLSFYNEQFF TGTGCCAGCAGTTTGTCTTTCTACAATGAGCAGTTCTTC
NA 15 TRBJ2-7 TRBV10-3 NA CAIRPGDTDSYEQYF TGTGCCATCAGGCCGGGGGACACGGACTCCTACGAGCAGTACTTC
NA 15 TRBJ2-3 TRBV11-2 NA CASSPGTPRTDTQYF TGTGCCAGCAGCCCAGGGACACCCCGCACAGATACGCAGTATTTT
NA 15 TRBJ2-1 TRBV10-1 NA CASSEIQSSYNEQFF TGCGCCAGCAGTGAGATACAGAGCTCCTACAATGAGCAGTTCTTC
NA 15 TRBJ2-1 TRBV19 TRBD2 CASSPREASYNEQFF TGTGCCAGTAGTCCGCGGGAGGCGTCCTACAATGAGCAGTTCTTC
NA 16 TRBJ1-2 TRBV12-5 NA CASGLVGSGRVTSYTF TGTGCTAGTGGTTTGGTAGGCTCGGGCAGGGTGACGAGCTACACCTTC
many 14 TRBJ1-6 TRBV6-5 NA CASSRQGNNSPLHF TGTGCCAGCAGTCGCCAGGGAAATAATTCACCCCTCCACTTT
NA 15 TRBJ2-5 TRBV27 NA CASSGDGTIGETQYF TGTGCCAGCAGTGGAGACGGGACAATTGGCGAGACCCAGTACTTC
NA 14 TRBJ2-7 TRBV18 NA CASSSGGLPYEQYF TGTGCCAGCTCATCAGGAGGTTTACCCTACGAGCAGTACTTC
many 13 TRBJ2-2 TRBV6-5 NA CASRRGSTGELFF TGTGCCAGCAGGAGGGGGTCTACCGGGGAGCTGTTTTTT
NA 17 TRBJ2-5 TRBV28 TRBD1 CASSLGGEGDSQETQYF TGTGCCAGCAGTTTAGGGGGTGAGGGGGACAGCCAAGAGACCCAGTACTTC
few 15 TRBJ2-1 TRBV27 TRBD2 CASRSGAGPYNEQFF TGTGCCAGCAGGAGCGGGGCGGGACCCTACAATGAGCAGTTCTTC
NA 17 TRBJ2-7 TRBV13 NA CASSLQDWALGSYEQYF TGTGCCAGCAGCTTGCAAGATTGGGCCCTAGGGTCCTACGAGCAGTACTTC
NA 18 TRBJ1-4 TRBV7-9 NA CASSLSGASLGRPEKLFF TGTGCCAGCAGCTTGTCCGGGGCCTCGTTAGGGAGACCTGAAAAACTGTTTTTT
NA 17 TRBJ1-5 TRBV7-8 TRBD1 CASSLARTGLRNQPQHF TGTGCCAGCAGCTTAGCGAGGACAGGGTTGCGCAATCAGCCCCAGCATTTT
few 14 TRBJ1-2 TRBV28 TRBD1 CASSPDRVRYGYTF TGTGCCAGCAGCCCGGACAGGGTGAGATATGGCTACACCTTC
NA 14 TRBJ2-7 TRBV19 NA CASSWASGSYEQYF TGTGCCAGTAGTTGGGCTTCTGGGTCCTACGAGCAGTACTTC
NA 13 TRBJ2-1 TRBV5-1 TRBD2 CASRTSGSNEQFF TGCGCCAGTCGGACTAGCGGGAGCAATGAGCAGTTCTTC
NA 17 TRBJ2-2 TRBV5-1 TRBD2 CASSPGGTSGNTGELFF TGCGCCAGCAGCCCTGGGGGGACTAGCGGGAACACCGGGGAGCTGTTTTTT
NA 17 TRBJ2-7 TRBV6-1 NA CASSERGLTAYPYEQYF TGTGCCAGCAGTGAACGCGGGTTGACAGCCTATCCCTACGAGCAGTACTTC
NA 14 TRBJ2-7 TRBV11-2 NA CASSLDPGLWIQYF TGTGCCAGCAGCTTAGATCCCGGACTATGGATTCAGTACTTC
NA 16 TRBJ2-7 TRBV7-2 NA CASSSFGGASTYEQYF TGTGCCAGCAGCTCCTTCGGGGGCGCGAGTACCTACGAGCAGTACTTC
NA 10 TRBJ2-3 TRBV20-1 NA CSALAVAQYF TGCAGTGCTCTAGCTGTGGCGCAGTATTTT
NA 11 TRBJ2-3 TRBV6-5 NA CASTSTDTQYF TGTGCCAGCACCTCCACAGATACGCAGTATTTT
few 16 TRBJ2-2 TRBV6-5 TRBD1 CASSYSGQGHTGELFF TGTGCCAGCAGTTACTCGGGACAGGGTCACACCGGGGAGCTGTTTTTT
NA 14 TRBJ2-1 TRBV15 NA CATSRRASIREQFF TGTGCCACCAGCCGCCGGGCCTCGATCCGAGAGCAGTTCTTC
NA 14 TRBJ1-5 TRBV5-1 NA CASSLDGYNQPQHF TGCGCCAGCAGCCTGGACGGATACAATCAGCCCCAGCATTTT
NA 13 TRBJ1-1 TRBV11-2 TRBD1 CASSPDRGLEAFF TGTGCCAGCAGCCCCGACAGGGGGCTTGAAGCTTTCTTT
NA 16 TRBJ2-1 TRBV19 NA CASSIAGPSSYNEQFF TGTGCCAGTAGTATAGCGGGACCGAGCTCCTACAATGAGCAGTTCTTC
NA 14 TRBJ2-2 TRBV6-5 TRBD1 CASSYSQGAGELFF TGTGCCAGCAGTTACTCGCAGGGGGCCGGGGAGCTGTTTTTT
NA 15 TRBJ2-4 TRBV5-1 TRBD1 CASSLAGQGPSIQYF TGCGCCAGCAGCTTGGCGGGACAGGGGCCCAGCATTCAGTACTTC
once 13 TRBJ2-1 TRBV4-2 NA CASSQGDLAEQFF TGTGCCAGCAGCCAAGGAGATTTGGCTGAGCAGTTCTTC
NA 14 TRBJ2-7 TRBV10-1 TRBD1 CASSEFNRDREQYF TGCGCCAGCAGTGAGTTTAACCGGGACAGAGAGCAGTACTTC
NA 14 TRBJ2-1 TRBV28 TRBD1 CASRLPGQDLEQFF TGTGCCAGCAGGCTCCCGGGACAGGACCTGGAGCAGTTCTTC
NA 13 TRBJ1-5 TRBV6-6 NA CASSSRVDQPQHF TGTGCCAGCAGTTCACGAGTTGATCAGCCCCAGCATTTT
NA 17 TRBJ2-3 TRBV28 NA CASSEWSRGKTTYTQYF TGTGCCAGCAGCGAGTGGAGTCGGGGGAAGACTACTTATACGCAGTATTTT
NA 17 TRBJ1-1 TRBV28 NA CASSLVSDRLLNTEAFF TGTGCCAGCAGTTTGGTCAGCGACAGGCTCCTGAACACTGAAGCTTTCTTT
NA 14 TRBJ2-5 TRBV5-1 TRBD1 CASSRGQGEETQYF TGCGCCAGCAGCAGGGGACAGGGTGAAGAGACCCAGTACTTC
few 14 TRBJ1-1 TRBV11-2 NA CASSLVAGNTEAFF TGTGCCAGCAGCTTAGTGGCAGGGAACACTGAAGCTTTCTTT
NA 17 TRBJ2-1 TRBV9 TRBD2 CASSVGGAGGSYNEQFF TGTGCCAGCAGCGTAGGGGGAGCGGGAGGGTCCTACAATGAGCAGTTCTTC
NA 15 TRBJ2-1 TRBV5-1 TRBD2 CASSLDTSGYNEQFF TGCGCCAGCAGCTTGGATACTAGCGGTTACAATGAGCAGTTCTTC